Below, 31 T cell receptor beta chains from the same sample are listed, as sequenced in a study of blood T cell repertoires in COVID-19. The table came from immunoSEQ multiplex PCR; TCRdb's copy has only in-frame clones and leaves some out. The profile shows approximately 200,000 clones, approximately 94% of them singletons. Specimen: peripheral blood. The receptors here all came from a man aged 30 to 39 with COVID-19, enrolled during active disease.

CDR3 coding DNA: TGTGCCAGCAGTGGAAGCGGGGGGCCCTACAATGAGCAGTTCTTC. Protein sequence: CASSGSGGPYNEQFF. The chain is built from TRBV27 and TRBJ2-1; 9 positions match TRBD2. From germline, CDR1 is MNHEY and CDR2 SMNVEV (reference sequence). Trimming at V came to 5 bases and at J to 2 bases, leaving 4 bases not matched to a gene. The CDR3 is 15 amino acids.

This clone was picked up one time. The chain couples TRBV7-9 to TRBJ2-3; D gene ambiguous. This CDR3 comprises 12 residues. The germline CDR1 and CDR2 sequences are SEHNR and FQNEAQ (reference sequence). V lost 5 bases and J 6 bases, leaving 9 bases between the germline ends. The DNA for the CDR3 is TGTGCCAGCAGCGCGGCGCCCGATACGCAGTATTTT. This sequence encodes CASSAAPDTQYF.

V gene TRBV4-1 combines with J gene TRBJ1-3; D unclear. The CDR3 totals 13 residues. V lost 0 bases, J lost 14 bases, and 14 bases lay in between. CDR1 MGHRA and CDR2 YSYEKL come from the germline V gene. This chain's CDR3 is CASSQDLGRNVYF. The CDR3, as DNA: TGCGCCAGCAGCCAAGATTTGGGCCGAAATGTATATTTT.

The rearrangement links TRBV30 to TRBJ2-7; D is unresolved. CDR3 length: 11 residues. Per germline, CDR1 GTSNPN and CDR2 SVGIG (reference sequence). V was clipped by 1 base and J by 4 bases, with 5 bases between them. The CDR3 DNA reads TGTGCCTGGAGTGCCCAGTACGAGCAGTACTTC. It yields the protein CAWSAQYEQYF.

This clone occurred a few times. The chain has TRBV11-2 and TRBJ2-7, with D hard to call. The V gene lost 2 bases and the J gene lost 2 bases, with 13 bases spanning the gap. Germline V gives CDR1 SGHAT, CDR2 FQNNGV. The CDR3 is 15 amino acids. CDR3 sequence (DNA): TGTGCCAGCAGCTTACAGATTAACCGGGCCTACGAGCAGTACTTC. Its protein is CASSLQINRAYEQYF.

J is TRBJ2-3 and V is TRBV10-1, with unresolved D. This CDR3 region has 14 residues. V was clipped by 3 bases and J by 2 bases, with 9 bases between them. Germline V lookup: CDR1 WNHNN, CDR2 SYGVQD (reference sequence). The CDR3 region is CASSDYDSTDTQYF. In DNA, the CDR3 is TGCGCCAGCAGTGATTATGACTCCACAGATACGCAGTATTTT.

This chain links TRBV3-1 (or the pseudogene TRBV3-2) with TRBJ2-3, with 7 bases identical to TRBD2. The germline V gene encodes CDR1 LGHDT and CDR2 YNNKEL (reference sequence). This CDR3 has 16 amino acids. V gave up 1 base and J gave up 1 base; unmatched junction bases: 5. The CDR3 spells CASSQVASGGTDTQYF. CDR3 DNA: TGTGCCAGCAGCCAAGTGGCTAGCGGTGGCACAGATACGCAGTATTTT.

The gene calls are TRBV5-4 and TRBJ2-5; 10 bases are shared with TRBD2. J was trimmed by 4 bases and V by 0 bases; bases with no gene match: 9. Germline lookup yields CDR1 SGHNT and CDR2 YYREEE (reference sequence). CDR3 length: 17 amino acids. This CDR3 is CASSLEPGLAEGETQYF. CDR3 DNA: TGTGCCAGCAGCTTGGAACCAGGACTAGCGGAGGGAGAGACCCAGTACTTC.

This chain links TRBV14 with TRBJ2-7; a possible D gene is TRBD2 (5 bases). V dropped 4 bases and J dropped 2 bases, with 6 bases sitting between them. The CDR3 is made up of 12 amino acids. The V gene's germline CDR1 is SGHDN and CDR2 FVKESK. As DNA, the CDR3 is TGTGCCAGCAGCCCCGGGACCTACGAGCAGTACTTC. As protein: CASSPGTYEQYF.

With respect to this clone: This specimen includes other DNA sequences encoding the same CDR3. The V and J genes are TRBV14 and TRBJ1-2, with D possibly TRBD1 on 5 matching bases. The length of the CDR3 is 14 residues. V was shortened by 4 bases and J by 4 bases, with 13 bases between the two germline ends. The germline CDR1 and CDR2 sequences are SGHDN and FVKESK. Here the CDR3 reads CASSPGGTGYGYTF. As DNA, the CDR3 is TGTGCCAGCAGCCCCGGAGGGACGGGCTATGGCTACACCTTC.

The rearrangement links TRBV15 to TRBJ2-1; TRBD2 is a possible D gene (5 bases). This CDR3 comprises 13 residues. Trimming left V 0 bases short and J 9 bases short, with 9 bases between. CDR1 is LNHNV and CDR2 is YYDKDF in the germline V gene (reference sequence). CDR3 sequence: CATSRDQSGEQFF. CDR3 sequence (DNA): TGTGCCACCAGCAGAGATCAAAGCGGTGAGCAGTTCTTC.

Here the CDR3 DNA reads TGTGCCTGGAGTGTAGGAGCGGGGGTCACAGATACGCAGTATTTT. Translated, it gives CAWSVGAGVTDTQYF. The chain employs TRBV30 and TRBJ2-3; 8 bases map to TRBD2. The V gene's germline CDR1 is GTSNPN and CDR2 SVGIG (reference sequence). This CDR3 has 15 residues. V lost 0 bases, J lost 2 bases, and 4 bases stayed unmatched.

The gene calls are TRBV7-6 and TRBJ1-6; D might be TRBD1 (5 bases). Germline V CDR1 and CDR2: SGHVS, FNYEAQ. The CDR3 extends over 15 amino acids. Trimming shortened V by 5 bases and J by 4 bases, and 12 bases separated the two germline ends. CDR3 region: CASSTSGGYNSPLHF. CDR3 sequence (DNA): TGTGCCAGCAGCACCTCGGGGGGATATAATTCACCCCTCCACTTT.

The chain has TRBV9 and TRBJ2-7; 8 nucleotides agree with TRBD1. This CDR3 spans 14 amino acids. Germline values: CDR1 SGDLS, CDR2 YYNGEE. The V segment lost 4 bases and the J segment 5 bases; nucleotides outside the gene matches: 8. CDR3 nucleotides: TGTGCCAGCAGCACAGGACAGGGCGCCAACGAGCAGTACTTC. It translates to CASSTGQGANEQYF.

CDR3 sequence: CASSLNRGEKLFF. The CDR3 region has the DNA TGTGCCAGCAGCTTAAATAGGGGTGAAAAACTGTTTTTT. This chain links TRBV11-3 with TRBJ1-4, with TRBD1 as a possible D gene (5 bases). Per germline, CDR1 SGHNT and CDR2 YENEEA. The CDR3 runs to 13 residues. Between the trimmed V and J ends, which lost 2 bases and 7 bases, there was a span of 8 bases.

The CDR3 DNA is TGTGCCAGCAGCCATTTACGGACAGGGGAATACAATGAGCAGTTCTTC. Its translation: CASSHLRTGEYNEQFF. The J gene is TRBJ2-1, the V gene TRBV14; 9 nucleotides line up with TRBD1. The CDR3 is 16 amino acids. After removal of 3 bases from V and 4 bases from J, the junction contained 7 bases not matched to a gene. Germline CDR1 SGHDN, CDR2 FVKESK. Using reference TRBV14 and TRBJ2-1 for the parts outside the CDR3, the full variable domain is EAGVTQFPSHSVIEKGQTVTLRCDPISGHDNLYWYRRVMGKEIKFLLHFVKESKQDESGMPNNRFLAERTGGTYSTLKVQPAELEDSGVYFCASSHLRTGEYNEQFFGPGTRLTVL.

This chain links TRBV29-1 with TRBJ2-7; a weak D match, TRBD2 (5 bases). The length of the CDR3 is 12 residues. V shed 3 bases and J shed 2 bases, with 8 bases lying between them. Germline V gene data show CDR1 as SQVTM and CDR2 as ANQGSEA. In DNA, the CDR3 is TGCAGCGTTGAGGGAGCAGCCTACGAGCAGTACTTC. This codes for CSVEGAAYEQYF.

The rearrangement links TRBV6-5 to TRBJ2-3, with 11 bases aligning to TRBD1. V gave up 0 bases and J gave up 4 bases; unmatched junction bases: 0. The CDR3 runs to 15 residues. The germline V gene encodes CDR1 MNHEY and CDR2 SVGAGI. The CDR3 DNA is TGTGCCAGCAGTTACTCGGGACAGGGGGCAGATACGCAGTATTTT. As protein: CASSYSGQGADTQYF.

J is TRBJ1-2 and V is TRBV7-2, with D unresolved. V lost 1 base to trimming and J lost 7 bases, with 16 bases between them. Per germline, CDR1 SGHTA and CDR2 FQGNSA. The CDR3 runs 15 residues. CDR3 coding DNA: TGTGCCAGCAGCTTAGAATCCGCCGGAGGGTTTGGCTACACCTTC. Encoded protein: CASSLESAGGFGYTF.

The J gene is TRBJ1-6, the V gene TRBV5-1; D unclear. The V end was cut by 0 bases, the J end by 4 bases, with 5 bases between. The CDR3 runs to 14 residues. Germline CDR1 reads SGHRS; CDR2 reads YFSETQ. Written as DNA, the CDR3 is TGCGCCAGCAGCTTGGATAGTTATAATTCACCCCTCCACTTT. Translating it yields CASSLDSYNSPLHF.

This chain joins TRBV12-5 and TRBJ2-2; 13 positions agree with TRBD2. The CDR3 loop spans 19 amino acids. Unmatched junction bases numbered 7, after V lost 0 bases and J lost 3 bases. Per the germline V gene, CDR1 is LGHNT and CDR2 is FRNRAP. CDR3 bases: TGTGCTAGTGGTTTGGTAATGACTAGCGGGGGGTTTCACACCGGGGAGCTGTTTTTT. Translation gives CASGLVMTSGGFHTGELFF.

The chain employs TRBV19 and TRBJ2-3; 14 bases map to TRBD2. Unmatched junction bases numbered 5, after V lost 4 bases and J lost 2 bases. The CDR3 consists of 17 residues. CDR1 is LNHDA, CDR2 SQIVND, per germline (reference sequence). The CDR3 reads CASSRGLAGDVTDTQYF. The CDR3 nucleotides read TGTGCCAGTAGTAGGGGACTAGCGGGAGACGTCACAGATACGCAGTATTTT.

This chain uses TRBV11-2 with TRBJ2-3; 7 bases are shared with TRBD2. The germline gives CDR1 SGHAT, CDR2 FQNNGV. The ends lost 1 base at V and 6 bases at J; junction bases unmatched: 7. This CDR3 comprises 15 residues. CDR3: CASSLVPSGGDTQYF. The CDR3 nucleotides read TGTGCCAGCAGCTTAGTTCCTAGCGGTGGTGATACGCAGTATTTT. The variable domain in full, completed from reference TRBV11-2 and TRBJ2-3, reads EAGVAQSPRYKIIEKRQSVAFWCNPISGHATLYWYQQILGQGPKLLIQFQNNGVVDDSQLPKDRFSAERLKGVDSTLKIQPAKLEDSAVYLCASSLVPSGGDTQYFGPGTRLTVL.

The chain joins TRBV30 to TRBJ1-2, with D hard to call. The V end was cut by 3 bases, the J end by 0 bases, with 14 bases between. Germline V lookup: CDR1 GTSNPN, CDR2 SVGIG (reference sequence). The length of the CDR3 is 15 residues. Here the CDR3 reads CAWSWAGRANYGYTF. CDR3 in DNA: TGTGCCTGGAGCTGGGCAGGCAGAGCTAACTATGGCTACACCTTC.

The CDR3 nucleotides are TGTGCCAGCAGTTTCAGCCGGGGAATAAATAATGGCTACACCTTC. It encodes CASSFSRGINNGYTF. The chain recombines TRBV27 with TRBJ1-2; D is unresolved. The CDR3 is 15 residues long. Germline CDR1 reads MNHEY; CDR2 reads SMNVEV (reference sequence). V lost 3 bases, J lost 6 bases, and 17 bases lay in between.

CDR3 region: CASSIGQGGDTEAFF. Written as DNA, the CDR3 is TGCGCCAGCAGCATAGGACAGGGTGGCGACACTGAAGCTTTCTTT. V usage is TRBV5-1 and J usage is TRBJ1-1; 8 bases are a match to TRBD1. J was trimmed by 3 bases and V by 4 bases; bases with no gene match: 8. The CDR3 covers 15 residues. Per the germline V gene, CDR1 is SGHRS and CDR2 is YFSETQ.

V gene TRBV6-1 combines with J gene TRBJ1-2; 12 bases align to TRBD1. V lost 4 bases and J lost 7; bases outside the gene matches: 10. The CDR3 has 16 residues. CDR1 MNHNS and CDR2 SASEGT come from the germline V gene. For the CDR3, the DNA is TGTGCCAGCAGTGTCGGGACAGGGGGCGTCTCGGCTGGCTACACCTTC. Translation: CASSVGTGGVSAGYTF.

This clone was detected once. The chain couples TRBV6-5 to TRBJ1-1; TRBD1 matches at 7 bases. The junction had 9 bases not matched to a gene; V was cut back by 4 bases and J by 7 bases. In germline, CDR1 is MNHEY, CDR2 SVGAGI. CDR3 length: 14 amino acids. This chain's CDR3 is CASSSLPGGIEAFF. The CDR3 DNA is TGTGCCAGCAGTTCTCTCCCAGGGGGTATTGAAGCTTTCTTT.

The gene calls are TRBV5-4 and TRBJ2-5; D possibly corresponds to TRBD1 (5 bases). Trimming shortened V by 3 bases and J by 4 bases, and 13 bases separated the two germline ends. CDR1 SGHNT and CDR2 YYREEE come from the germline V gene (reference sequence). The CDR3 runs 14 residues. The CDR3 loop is CASSWGGNTETQYF. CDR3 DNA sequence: TGTGCCAGCAGCTGGGGCGGAAATACAGAGACCCAGTACTTC.

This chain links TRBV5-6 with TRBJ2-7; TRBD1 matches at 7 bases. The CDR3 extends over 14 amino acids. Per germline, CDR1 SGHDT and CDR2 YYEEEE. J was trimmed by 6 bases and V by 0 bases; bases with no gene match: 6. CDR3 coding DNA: TGTGCCAGCAGCTTGGGGGGTTCAGGGGGCGAGCAGTACTTC. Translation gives CASSLGGSGGEQYF.

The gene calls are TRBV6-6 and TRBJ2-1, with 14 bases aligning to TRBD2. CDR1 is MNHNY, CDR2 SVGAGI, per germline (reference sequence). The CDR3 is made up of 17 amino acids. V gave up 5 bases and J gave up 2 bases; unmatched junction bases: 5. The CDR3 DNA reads TGTGCCAGCAGTCCCAGACTAGCGGGGGGGCCCTACAATGAGCAGTTCTTC. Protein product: CASSPRLAGGPYNEQFF.